The next 26 T cell receptor beta chains were all read from a single sample in a study of T cells in Graves' hyperthyroidism and ophthalmopathy. Authors of the study amplified TCR beta CDR3 regions from RNA transcripts. During a first-round RT-PCR of the TCR CDR3, the HTBI primer set was used. MiXCR was run by TCRdb on the multiplex PCR reads, yielding one entry per CDR3 protein. The sample carries 640,000 or so distinct CDR3 sequences, roughly 14% recorded once. Sequenced sample: blood. Receptors were obtained from a woman in her forties with Graves' ophthalmopathy.

There are many counts of this clonotype. The rearrangement joins TRBV28 to TRBJ2-7, with D perhaps TRBD1 (6 bases). The germline gives CDR1 MDHEN, CDR2 SYDVKM. This CDR3 region has 13 residues. The V end lost 7 bases, the J end lost 2 bases, and 12 bases lay between the germline ends. CDR3 DNA sequence: TGTGCCAGCAACCACAGGGCCGCCTACGAGCAGTACTTC. The encoded protein is CASNHRAAYEQYF.

The rearrangement uses TRBV11-2 and TRBJ2-7; D may be TRBD2 (5 bases). The V end lost 3 bases, the J end lost 1 base, and 13 bases lay between the germline ends. CDR1 and CDR2 from the germline V gene are SGHAT and FQNNGV. The CDR3 has 15 residues. The DNA of the CDR3 is TGTGCCAGCAGCTTCAGGTTCGGGGAGTCCTACGAGCAGTACTTC. It specifies CASSFRFGESYEQYF.

This clonotype has at least ten counts. The chain is built from TRBV28 and TRBJ2-5; the D is unclear. The germline CDR1 and CDR2 sequences are MDHEN and SYDVKM. Trimming cost V 5 bases and J 5 bases, with 12 bases left between them. CDR3 length equals 13 residues. The chain's CDR3 is CASSLPRTETQYF. The CDR3 coding sequence is TGTGCCAGCAGTCTCCCCCGTACGGAGACCCAGTACTTC.

J is TRBJ2-5 and V is TRBV5-1, with TRBD2 matching 7 bases. This CDR3 contains 17 residues. The V and J ends lost 6 bases and 0 bases, in that order; junction bases with no gene match: 14. CDR1 and CDR2 from the germline V gene are SGHRS and YFSETQ. The CDR3: CASTPKPLAGDQETQYF. For the CDR3, the DNA is TGCGCCAGCACCCCCAAGCCTTTAGCGGGCGACCAAGAGACCCAGTACTTC.

Comments on this clonotype: A read error is likely, as this CDR3 ends without the conserved phenylalanine or tryptophan. The chain couples TRBV6-4 to TRBJ1-2; unclear D gene. Trimming pared 5 bases from V and 8 bases from J, leaving 15 bases between. The germline CDR1 and CDR2 sequences are MRHNA and SNTAGT. The CDR3 extends over 13 amino acids. CDR3 sequence (DNA): TGTGCCAGCAGTCCCAGAGATGGGCAAGGCTACACCCTC. Protein sequence: CASSPRDGQGYTL.

The chain combines TRBV12-3 or TRBV12-4 with TRBJ2-7, with D perhaps assigned TRBD1 or TRBD2 (5 bases each). Trimming left V 1 base short and J 5 bases short, with 12 bases between. The CDR3 consists of 14 residues. CDR3 DNA: TGTGCCAGCAGTTTAGATACCCGAGGGGACGAGCAGTACTTC. Translation: CASSLDTRGDEQYF.

This clonotype came up many times. V usage is TRBV15 and J usage is TRBJ2-7; the D gene is possibly TRBD1 (6 bases). In germline, CDR1 is LNHNV, CDR2 YYDKDF (reference sequence). The length of the CDR3 is 14 residues. Trimming left V 1 base short and J 4 bases short, with 11 bases between. CDR3 DNA sequence: TGTGCCACCAGCAGAGCGTTACAGGGTTACGAGCAGTACTTC. The encoded protein is CATSRALQGYEQYF.

This clonotype was recorded at least ten times. This chain links TRBV12-3 or TRBV12-4 with TRBJ2-5; no clear D gene. The germline V and J ends were trimmed by 5 bases and 5 bases, with 12 bases remaining between them. The CDR3 totals 13 residues. The CDR3 DNA is TGTGCCAGCAGTCCGCTCTCGCTGGAGACCCAGTACTTC. Encoded protein: CASSPLSLETQYF.

This clonotype was detected many times. This CDR3 is missing its conserved last phenylalanine or tryptophan, likely due to a read error. The limits of the CDR3 on the DNA are not certain, so only TCRdb's listed CDR3 is given. V usage is TRBV6-1 and J usage is TRBJ1-2; TRBD1, as called in the table, went unchecked against the DNA. Germline V CDR1 and CDR2: MNHNS, SASEGT. The CDR3 numbers 13 amino acids, ends counted. The CDR3 reads CASSASGQGANSL.

This clonotype was counted many times. The chain joins TRBV5-1 to TRBJ2-7, with 12 bases matching TRBD1. This CDR3 has 15 residues. Losses at the gene ends were 2 bases for V and 5 bases for J; bases not matched to a gene: 5. In germline, CDR1 is SGHRS, CDR2 YFSETQ. The CDR3 DNA reads as TGCGCCAGCAGCTTCGGGACAGGGGGCTCTCACGAGCAGTACTTC. It codes for CASSFGTGGSHEQYF.

This clonotype was observed at least ten times. This chain links TRBV25-1 with TRBJ2-1; 8 nucleotides agree with TRBD1. V gave up 3 bases and J gave up 7 bases; unmatched junction bases: 5. This CDR3 contains 14 residues. Germline-derived CDR1 and CDR2 are MGHDK and SYGVNS. The CDR3 DNA follows: TGTGCCAGCAGTGACCCGGGACAGGATAATGAGCAGTTCTTC. This codes for CASSDPGQDNEQFF.

The rearrangement uses TRBV11-1 and TRBJ2-2, with 10 nucleotides matching TRBD2. The CDR3 consists of 18 residues. V lost 1 base and J lost 4; bases outside the gene matches: 9. CDR1 and CDR2 (germline): SGHAT, FQDESV (reference sequence). The CDR3 DNA follows: TGTGCCAGCAGCTTAGTTCGGGCTAGCGGGAGTTCCACCGGGGAGCTGTTTTTT. It specifies CASSLVRASGSSTGELFF.

This clonotype is a singleton in its sample. This chain connects TRBV12-3 or TRBV12-4 to TRBJ1-6, with D possibly matching TRBD1 (5 bases). There are 14 residues in the CDR3. V gave up 1 base and J gave up 9 bases, with 10 bases separating them. The DNA for the CDR3 is TGTGCCAGCAGTTTAGGGGGCGGTAGTTCACCCCTCCACTTT. This encodes CASSLGGGSSPLHF.

This clonotype was detected only a few times. CDR3 in DNA: TGCAGTGCTCATCGACAGGGATTGGGCGAGCAGTACTTC. As protein: CSAHRQGLGEQYF. V gene TRBV20-1 combines with J gene TRBJ2-7; 7 bases line up with TRBD1. Germline V lookup: CDR1 DFQATT, CDR2 SNEGSKA (reference sequence). V shed 5 bases, J shed 6 bases, and the junction held 10 bases outside the gene matches. The CDR3 sequence is 13 residues long.

The chain uses TRBV30 and TRBJ1-5; a weak D match, TRBD1 (6 bases). Germline-derived CDR1 and CDR2 are GTSNPN and SVGIG (reference sequence). V was shortened by 1 base and J by 7 bases, with 17 bases between the two germline ends. This CDR3 region has 15 residues. The DNA of the CDR3 is TGTGCCTGGAGTGCAGGACAGCCTTTAAACCAGCCCCAGCATTTT. Protein product: CAWSAGQPLNQPQHF.

In its sample, this clonotype was seen many times. This sequence joins TRBV12-3 or TRBV12-4 and TRBJ2-2, with 10 bases identical to TRBD2. The CDR3 runs 18 residues. The V and J ends lost 4 bases and 4 bases, in that order; junction bases with no gene match: 12. DNA for the CDR3: TGTGCCAGCAGTTCGAGGAGCGGGAGGGCCGACGGCACCGGGGAGCTGTTTTTT. Its protein is CASSSRSGRADGTGELFF.

This clonotype was observed at least ten times. The rearrangement uses TRBV19 and TRBJ1-5, with D possibly TRBD1 on 6 matching bases. The CDR3 spans 18 residues. Per the germline V gene, CDR1 is LNHDA and CDR2 is SQIVND (reference sequence). With 0 bases removed from V and 4 bases from J, the gap between germline ends came to 19 bases. CDR3 sequence: CASSIDQVAGDPNQPQHF. DNA for the CDR3: TGTGCCAGTAGTATAGATCAGGTGGCAGGGGATCCTAATCAGCCCCAGCATTTT.

In its sample, this clonotype was seen a few times. The chain carries TRBV29-1 and TRBJ1-2; no reliable D call. Per germline, CDR1 SQVTM and CDR2 ANQGSEA. V was pared by 3 bases and J by 0 bases, with 20 bases between. The CDR3 consists of 17 residues. The CDR3 coding sequence is TGCAGCGTTGATAATTGGGTCAGTAACGGCCCTAACTATGGCTACACCTTC. As protein: CSVDNWVSNGPNYGYTF. The variable domain in full, completed from reference TRBV29-1 and TRBJ1-2, reads SAVISQKPSRDICQRGTSLTIQCQVDSQVTMMFWYRQQPGQSLTLIATANQGSEATYESGFVIDKFPISRPNLTFSTLTVSNMSPEDSSIYLCSVDNWVSNGPNYGYTFGSGTRLTVV.

This clonotype was seen ten or more times. The chain couples TRBV12-3 or TRBV12-4 to TRBJ2-5; the D gene could be TRBD1 or TRBD2 (6 bases each). There are 13 residues in the CDR3. V was trimmed by 8 bases and J by 5 bases, leaving 15 bases between them. DNA of the CDR3: TGTGCCAGCGGGACTCACCAGGGGGAGACCCAGTACTTC. This codes for CASGTHQGETQYF.

This clonotype was found many times. The chain links TRBV9 to TRBJ2-5; 7 bases line up with TRBD1. The junction had 4 bases not matched to a gene; V was cut back by 3 bases and J by 2 bases. This CDR3 comprises 14 residues. Germline assignment: CDR1 SGDLS and CDR2 YYNGEE. The CDR3 is CASSATGQQETQYF. CDR3 nucleotide sequence: TGTGCCAGCAGCGCGACGGGACAGCAAGAGACCCAGTACTTC.

The chain has TRBV10-3 and TRBJ1-1, with 8 bases identical to TRBD1. Trimming removed 3 bases from V and 1 base from J; junction bases left unmatched: 7. The CDR3 loop spans 16 amino acids. The germline CDR1 and CDR2 sequences are ENHRY and SYGVKD. The CDR3 here is CAISDAGGIRNTEAFF. The CDR3 DNA sequence: TGTGCCATCAGTGACGCAGGGGGCATAAGGAACACTGAAGCTTTCTTT.

The sample holds many counts of this clonotype. The V call is TRBV24-1, the J call TRBJ1-5, with D maybe TRBD1 (5 bases). V was shortened by 0 bases and J by 5 bases, with 7 bases between the two germline ends. The CDR3 length is 14 residues. Germline loops: CDR1 KGHDR, CDR2 SFDVKD. CDR3 DNA: TGTGCCACCAGTGATTTGAGGGGAGATCAGCCCCAGCATTTT. Encoded protein: CATSDLRGDQPQHF.

V gene TRBV6-8 combines with J gene TRBJ2-5, with 9 bases identical to TRBD2. This CDR3 is 17 amino acids long. Germline assignment: CDR1 MNHGY and CDR2 SAAAGT. The V segment lost 7 bases and the J segment 1 base; nucleotides outside the gene matches: 13. In DNA form, the CDR3 reads TGTGCCAGCACCCTCTGGAGACTAGCGGCCCTCCAAGAGACCCAGTACTTC. Its protein is CASTLWRLAALQETQYF.

This clonotype showed up many times. The rearrangement uses TRBV6-5 and TRBJ2-6; D call uncertain. There are 16 residues in the CDR3. The germline V gene has CDR1 MNHEY and CDR2 SVGAGI. Trimming removed 0 bases at V and 1 base at J, with 7 bases between. The CDR3 DNA follows: TGTGCCAGCAGTTACTCCACTCCATCTGGGGCCAACGTCCTGACTTTC. This codes for CASSYSTPSGANVLTF.

Many counts were recorded for this clonotype. This chain joins TRBV7-2 and TRBJ2-7, with 9 bases that match TRBD2. CDR1 and CDR2 (germline): SGHTA, FQGNSA. This CDR3 spans 15 amino acids. Losses at the gene ends were 6 bases for V and 3 bases for J; bases not matched to a gene: 9. DNA of the CDR3: TGTGCCAGCAGGCCGACTAGCGGCGTAAACTACGAGCAGTACTTC. Protein product: CASRPTSGVNYEQYF. The complete variable domain, with remaining parts taken from reference TRBV7-2 and TRBJ2-7, reads GAGVSQSPSNKVTEKGKDVELRCDPISGHTALYWYRQSLGQGLEFLIYFQGNSAPDKSGLPSDRFSAERTGGSVSTLTIQRTQQEDSAVYLCASRPTSGVNYEQYFGPGTRLTVT.

The V gene is TRBV15, the J gene TRBJ2-5; 7 bases map to TRBD2. Germline CDR1 LNHNV, CDR2 YYDKDF (reference sequence). After removal of 8 bases from V and 7 bases from J, the junction contained 4 bases not matched to a gene. CDR3 length: 11 residues. In DNA form, the CDR3 reads TGTGCCACCCGGGGGGTTGGGACCCAGTACTTC. It codes for CATRGVGTQYF. Based on the CDR3 plus reference TRBV15 and TRBJ2-5, the full variable domain is DAMVIQNPRYQVTQFGKPVTLSCSQTLNHNVMYWYQQKSSQAPKLLFHYYDKDFNNEADTPDNFQSRRPNTSFCFLDIRSPGLGDTAMYLCATRGVGTQYFGPGTRLLVL.